The source of this T cell receptor (beta chain) is a study of a mutant IDH1 vaccine in newly diagnosed glioma. The CDR3 loop spans 19 amino acids. Trimming cost V 5 bases and J 3 bases; bases outside gene matches: 16. CDR1 and CDR2 (germline): SGHAT, FQNNGV. Profiling relied on immunoSEQ multiplex PCR, and the TCRdb table lists in-frame clones only, not all of them. The repertoire has about 98,000 clones, 70% to 90% of them found once; the top ten carry roughly 0.58%. Described time point: baseline, week 1 (first vaccination visit). Treatment here: pre-vaccination baseline after standard-of-care therapy.

This TCR came from a woman in her fifties or sixties with glioma. This chain links TRBV11-2 with TRBJ2-3, with 11 bases that match TRBD2. The starting material was PBMCs, obtained from a glioma patient treated with radiotherapy, temozolomide or both. For the CDR3, the DNA is TGTGCCAGCAGCCATAGCGGGAGGGCCTTTCGCGCTGGGACAGATACGCAGTATTTT. Amino acid sequence: CASSHSGRAFRAGTDTQYF.